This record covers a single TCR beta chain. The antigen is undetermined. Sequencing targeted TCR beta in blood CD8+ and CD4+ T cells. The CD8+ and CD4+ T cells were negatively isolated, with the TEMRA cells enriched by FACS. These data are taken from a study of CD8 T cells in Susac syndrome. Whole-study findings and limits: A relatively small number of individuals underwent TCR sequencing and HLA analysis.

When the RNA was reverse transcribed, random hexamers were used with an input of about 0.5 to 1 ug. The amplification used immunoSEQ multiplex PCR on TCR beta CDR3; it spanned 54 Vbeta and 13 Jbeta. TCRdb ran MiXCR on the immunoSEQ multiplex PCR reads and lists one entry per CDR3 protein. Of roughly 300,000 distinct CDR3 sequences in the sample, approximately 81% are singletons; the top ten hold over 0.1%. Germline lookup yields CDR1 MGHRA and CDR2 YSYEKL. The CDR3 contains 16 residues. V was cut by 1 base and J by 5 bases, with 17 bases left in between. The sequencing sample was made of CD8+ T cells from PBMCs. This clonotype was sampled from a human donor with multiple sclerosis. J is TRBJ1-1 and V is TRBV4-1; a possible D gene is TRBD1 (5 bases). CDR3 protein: CASSQVLDGGDTEAFF. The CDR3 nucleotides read TGCGCCAGCAGCCAAGTATTGGATGGAGGGGATACTGAAGCTTTCTTT.